This T cell receptor beta chain is from a study of shared clonotypes between healthy human individuals. The germline V gene encodes CDR1 SGHVS and CDR2 FQNEAQ. The V end was cut by 9 bases, the J end by 3 bases, with 17 bases between. The CDR3 is 14 residues long. The table came from immunoSEQ multiplex PCR; TCRdb's copy has only in-frame clones and leaves some out. The table has 2 million to 3 million clones, 93% seen once. The investigators split CD4+ cells into a CD45RA+ naive subset and a CD45RA-negative memory subset. The material sequenced was naive CD4+ T cells from PBMCs. Specified subset: CD45RA+ positively selected. The chain combines TRBV7-8 with TRBJ1-1, with D uncertain. This TCR was sampled from a man aged 18 to 30 in good health. Some clones in this sample may be carry-over from other donors' samples. The CDR3 sequence: CASTPRARHTEAFF. In DNA, the CDR3 is TGTGCCAGTACCCCCCGGGCGAGACACACTGAAGCTTTCTTT.